This T cell receptor (beta chain) was found in a study of control samples from healthy donors and cancer patients. Trimming shortened V by 9 bases and J by 0 bases, and 15 bases separated the two germline ends. The CDR3 contains 15 residues. Germline CDR1 and CDR2: KGHDR and SFDVKD. Using immunoSEQ multiplex PCR, the repertoire was profiled, and TCRdb retains in-frame clones only, with some absent. The sample consists of over 75,000 clones, roughly nine tenths of them appearing once. Sequencing was carried out using blood. The V gene is TRBV24-1, the J gene TRBJ2-3, with no clear D. The receptor's source is a man aged 25 to 40 in good health. CDR3 residues: CATQHFFPSTDTQYF. The CDR3 DNA reads TGTGCCACCCAACACTTCTTTCCTAGCACAGATACGCAGTATTTT.